This record covers a single TCR beta chain. The V gene's germline CDR1 is SGDLS and CDR2 YYNGEE. V shed 4 bases and J shed 0 bases, with 11 bases lying between them. The CDR3 extends over 15 amino acids. The sample originates from a study of T-cell reconstitution after alpha-beta-depleted transplantation in children. The authors prepared the TCRbeta library with unique molecular identifiers. MiXCR was run by TCRdb on the PCR reads, yielding one entry per CDR3 protein. This sample has fewer than 550,000 distinct CDR3 sequences, with around 9.9% found just once. V is TRBV9 and J is TRBJ2-1; D remains unclear. The clonotype originates from a human donor who donated a stem cell graft to a child with acute myeloid leukemia. Sequenced here: PBMCs from the stem cell graft donor, sampled from the stem cell graft. The CDR3 loop reads CASSQSWSSYNEQFF. Here the CDR3 DNA reads TGTGCCAGCAGCCAGAGCTGGAGCTCCTACAATGAGCAGTTCTTC. Full variable domain (outside the CDR3, taken from reference TRBV9 and TRBJ2-1): DSGVTQTPKHLITATGQRVTLRCSPRSGDLSVYWYQQSLDQGLQFLIQYYNGEERAKGNILERFSAQQFPDLHSELNLSSLELGDSALYFCASSQSWSSYNEQFFGPGTRLTVL.